The 7 T cell receptor beta chains reported below all come from one sample, sequenced in a study of blood T cell repertoires in COVID-19. Produced via immunoSEQ multiplex PCR; TCRdb's table is partial and in-frame only. The table shows around 140,000 clones, with 70% to 80% occurring only once. The specimen was peripheral blood. The receptors originated from a woman aged 45-65 years with active or convalescent COVID-19.

This chain joins TRBV7-3 and TRBJ2-3; TRBD2 matches 13 bases. Germline V CDR1 and CDR2: SGHTA, FQGTGA. The CDR3 loop spans 16 amino acids. Germline trimming cut 5 bases from V and 6 bases from J; bases unmatched to any gene: 8. The CDR3 coding sequence is TGTGCCAGCAGCCCTTCGACTAGCGGGGGGCAGGATACGCAGTATTTT. It yields the protein CASSPSTSGGQDTQYF.

The chain combines TRBV18 with TRBJ1-3; D uncertain. Germline V gene data show CDR1 as KGHSH and CDR2 as LQKENI. The CDR3 loop spans 16 amino acids. V gave up 3 bases and J gave up 0 bases, with 12 bases separating them. The CDR3 sequence is CASSPARAISGNTIYF. CDR3 DNA sequence: TGTGCCAGCTCACCGGCGCGGGCAATCTCTGGAAACACCATATATTTT.

V and J are TRBV5-6 and TRBJ2-7; 8 bases map to TRBD2. The CDR3 sequence is 18 residues long. Per germline, CDR1 SGHDT and CDR2 YYEEEE. Trimming cost V 1 base and J 1 base; bases outside gene matches: 13. CDR3 DNA sequence: TGTGCCAGCAGCTTGTCCCTCCTCTTTGCGGGGGGATCCTACGAGCAGTACTTC. Translated, it gives CASSLSLLFAGGSYEQYF.

This clone has only a few counts. J is TRBJ2-5 and V is TRBV1; TRBD1, as called in the table, went unchecked against the DNA. TRBV1 is a known pseudogene. This CDR3 has 13 residues. The DNA of the CDR3 is TGCACCAGCAGCCAAGCAGGGGGAGAGACCCAGTACTTC. Protein: CTSSQAGGETQYF.

This chain links TRBV19 with TRBJ1-1, with TRBD1 matching over 12 bases. Germline loops: CDR1 LNHDA, CDR2 SQIVND (reference sequence). The trim removed 9 bases at V and 3 bases at J, leaving 11 bases unmatched. This CDR3 is built from 16 residues. The CDR3: CASRDRGRARDTEAFF. In DNA, the CDR3 is TGTGCCAGCCGGGACAGGGGGCGCGCCCGGGACACTGAAGCTTTCTTT.

The rearrangement uses TRBV9 and TRBJ2-1, with 7 bases matching TRBD2. Germline CDR1 is SGDLS and CDR2 is YYNGEE. J gave up 7 bases and V 0 bases, and 19 bases lay outside the gene matches. This CDR3 spans 19 amino acids. The CDR3 reads CASSVAYGTTVGIGNEQFF. The CDR3, as DNA: TGTGCCAGCAGCGTAGCCTACGGGACTACGGTCGGCATTGGGAATGAGCAGTTCTTC.

This clone was recorded a few times. Here the CDR3 DNA reads TGTGCCAGCAGCCAAGCAGGGGCGTCCCAACTATATTACCCCCCGCCCGCCAATGGCTACACCTTC. Amino acid sequence: CASSQAGASQLYYPPPANGYTF. The chain recombines TRBV3-1 (or the pseudogene TRBV3-2) with TRBJ1-2, with D possibly being TRBD1 (6 bases). The CDR3 has 22 residues. The germline V and J ends were trimmed by 1 base and 6 bases, with 36 bases remaining between them. CDR1 LGHDT and CDR2 YNNKEL come from the germline V gene (reference sequence).